A selection of T cell receptor beta chains follows, all from one sample in a study of shared clonotypes between healthy human individuals. Assay: immunoSEQ multiplex PCR; the TCRdb copy retains only in-frame clones and omits some. The sample lists roughly 500,000 clones, around 79% occurring once. The specimen sequenced was PBMCs. Source of these receptors: a woman aged 40 to 50 in good health. Some clones in this sample may be carry-over from other donors' samples. Each CDR3 is given with its conserved first and last residue. A D gene is named only where the DNA matches it firmly. Where a row states a size, it is once, few, many or the class of an expanded clone; other rows omit it.

J gene | V gene | clone size | D gene | CDR3 length | CDR3 protein | CDR3 DNA
TRBJ2-5 | TRBV2 | NA | TRBD2 | 15 | CASSLAGWGQETQYF | TGTGCCAGCAGTTTAGCGGGATGGGGCCAAGAGACCCAGTACTTC
TRBJ1-3 | TRBV30 | NA | NA | 14 | CAWSVSISGNTIYF | TGTGCCTGGAGTGTCAGTATCTCTGGAAACACCATATATTTT
TRBJ1-4 | TRBV4-3 | NA | NA | 15 | CASSQDKGWNEKLFF | TGCGCCAGCAGCCAAGATAAGGGGTGGAATGAAAAACTGTTTTTT
TRBJ2-7 | TRBV7-2 | few | NA | 13 | CASSLASVGEQYF | TGTGCCAGCAGCTTAGCGTCAGTTGGCGAGCAGTACTTC
TRBJ2-3 | TRBV28 | NA | TRBD1 | 17 | CASSFGGATGGSNTQYF | TGTGCCAGCAGTTTTGGGGGGGCGACAGGGGGCTCAAATACGCAGTATTTT
TRBJ2-3 | TRBV30 | once | TRBD2 | 14 | CAWSRGRATDTQYF | TGTGCCTGGAGTCGCGGGAGGGCCACAGATACGCAGTATTTT
TRBJ2-3 | TRBV2 | few | NA | 12 | CASRDDSHTQYF | TGTGCCAGCAGGGACGACTCCCATACGCAGTATTTT
TRBJ1-3 | TRBV27 | once | NA | 15 | CASSTKFGKGNTIYF | TGTGCCAGCAGTACGAAATTCGGAAAAGGAAACACCATATATTTT
TRBJ2-7 | TRBV5-1 | NA | NA | 16 | CASSLSTRPFSYEQYF | TGCGCCAGCAGCTTGTCCACACGACCCTTCTCCTACGAGCAGTACTTC
TRBJ2-3 | TRBV5-1 | NA | TRBD2 | 17 | CASSTPGTSGRGDTQYF | TGCGCCAGCAGCACTCCCGGGACTAGCGGGAGAGGGGATACGCAGTATTTT
TRBJ2-5 | TRBV19 | NA | TRBD1 | 13 | CASSRDRVETQYF | TGTGCCAGTAGTCGGGACAGGGTTGAGACCCAGTACTTC
TRBJ2-3 | TRBV29-1 | NA | TRBD1 | 13 | CSVDRQGSDTQYF | TGCAGCGTTGATCGACAGGGATCGGATACGCAGTATTTT
TRBJ2-7 | TRBV15 | few | TRBD2 | 16 | CATSRDPSGGTREQYF | TGTGCCACCAGCAGAGATCCTAGCGGGGGTACCCGCGAGCAGTACTTC
TRBJ2-7 | TRBV28 | NA | TRBD2 | 15 | CASSLMTSGLYEQYF | TGTGCCAGCAGCCTGATGACTAGCGGCCTATACGAGCAGTACTTC
TRBJ2-1 | TRBV27 | NA | NA | 13 | CASSFRRVGEQFF | TGTGCCAGCAGTTTTCGCAGGGTAGGAGAGCAGTTCTTC
TRBJ2-7 | TRBV5-1 | NA | NA | 15 | CASSLVPQESYEQYF | TGCGCCAGCAGCTTGGTTCCACAAGAATCCTACGAGCAGTACTTC
TRBJ2-2 | TRBV2 | NA | NA | 15 | CASTWGSFNTGELFF | TGTGCCAGCACTTGGGGCAGCTTTAACACCGGGGAGCTGTTTTTT
TRBJ1-2 | TRBV11-2 | NA | NA | 18 | CASSLVGTRVSLGYGYTF | TGTGCCAGCAGCTTAGTTGGGACAAGGGTTAGCCTGGGCTATGGCTACACCTTC
TRBJ1-6 | TRBV5-1 | NA | NA | 15 | CASSLAGGRYSPLHF | TGCGCCAGCAGCTTGGCGGGGGGCCGGTATTCACCCCTCCACTTT
TRBJ2-7 | TRBV4-3 | NA | NA | 16 | CASSQVVNTPGSVQYF | TGCGCCAGCAGCCAAGTGGTAAACACCCCCGGTAGTGTGCAGTACTTC
TRBJ2-2 | TRBV5-1 | NA | TRBD2 | 15 | CASSSYSGSTGELFF | TGCGCCAGCAGCTCCTATAGCGGGAGCACCGGGGAGCTGTTTTTT
TRBJ2-5 | TRBV18 | NA | NA | 10 | CASSGETQYF | TGTGCCAGCTCAGGGGAGACCCAGTACTTC
TRBJ1-4 | TRBV28 | NA | NA | 15 | CASRVGGTTNEKLFF | TGTGCCAGCAGAGTTGGAGGGACAACTAATGAAAAACTGTTTTTT
TRBJ1-2 | TRBV5-4 | NA | NA | 13 | CASSQDGLYGYTF | TGTGCCAGCAGCCAGGACGGGCTCTATGGCTACACCTTC
TRBJ1-3 | TRBV7-9 | few | NA | 15 | CASSSGVGTGNTIYF | TGTGCCAGCAGCTCCGGGGTCGGGACTGGAAACACCATATATTTT
TRBJ1-4 | TRBV21-1 | many | NA | 16 | CASKDGEPATNEKLFF | TGTGCCAGCAAAGACGGGGAACCAGCAACTAATGAAAAACTGTTTTTT
TRBJ2-1 | TRBV7-3 | few | TRBD2 | 14 | CASSLLAADGEQFF | TGTGCCAGCAGCTTACTAGCGGCCGATGGAGAGCAGTTCTTC
TRBJ2-7 | TRBV11-2 | NA | NA | 13 | CASTLDSPYEQYF | TGTGCCAGCACCCTGGACAGTCCCTACGAGCAGTACTTC
TRBJ2-3 | TRBV7-7 | NA | TRBD1 | 14 | CASSLGTGTDTQYF | TGTGCCAGCAGCCTAGGGACAGGCACAGATACGCAGTATTTT
TRBJ2-7 | TRBV6-6 | NA | TRBD2 | 16 | CASSYPLAGGSYEQYF | TGTGCCAGCAGTTACCCCCTGGCGGGAGGGTCCTACGAGCAGTACTTC
TRBJ1-4 | TRBV19 | NA | NA | 16 | CASSVSDGTPGEKLFF | TGTGCCAGTAGCGTTTCGGACGGGACTCCCGGGGAAAAACTGTTTTTT
TRBJ1-1 | TRBV5-4 | NA | NA | 15 | CASSPGPGRNTEAFF | TGTGCCAGCAGCCCGGGCCCCGGGAGGAACACTGAAGCTTTCTTT
TRBJ2-7 | TRBV28 | NA | NA | 11 | CGTESSYEQYF | TGTGGGACCGAAAGCTCCTACGAGCAGTACTTC
TRBJ2-2 | TRBV6-4 | NA | TRBD2 | 15 | CASSPGGENTGELFF | TGTGCCAGCAGTCCGGGGGGGGAGAACACCGGGGAGCTGTTTTTT
TRBJ1-1 | TRBV11-2 | few | NA | 15 | CASRLGSVVGAEAFF | TGTGCCAGCAGATTGGGCTCAGTGGTAGGAGCTGAAGCTTTCTTT